This paragraph covers one TCR beta chain sequence. This sample was included in a study of blood T cell repertoires in COVID-19. Germline CDR1 and CDR2: SGHRS and YFSETQ. The CDR3 runs 13 residues. V was pared by 5 bases and J by 2 bases, with 2 bases of the junction left unmatched. The data were produced by immunoSEQ multiplex PCR, yet TCRdb's version contains in-frame clones alone and is incomplete. The profile covers fewer than 350,000 clones, with roughly 85% appearing a single time and 1.9% taken by the ten largest. This sequence joins TRBV5-1 and TRBJ2-7; 9 bases align to TRBD2. The sequence was obtained from a woman aged 25 to 39 who had been exposed to COVID-19. Input material: PBMCs or T cells enriched from blood (not recorded which). CDR3 in DNA: TGCGCCAGCAGGATAGCGGGAGCCTACGAGCAGTACTTC. This translates into CASRIAGAYEQYF.